Shown below are 23 T cell receptor beta chains from a single sample sequenced in a study of shared clonotypes between healthy human individuals. Terminally differentiated effector memory CD45RA+ cells were excluded from the naive CD8 cells, which were CD45RO-negative and positively selected for CCR7. Generated by immunoSEQ multiplex PCR, the TCRdb table keeps only in-frame clones and is missing some. The sample comprises around 2,000,000 clones, about 95% of which are singletons, and 1% to 1.5% rests with the top ten. Sequenced input: naive CD8+ T cells sorted from blood. The receptor source for this set is a man between 18 and 29 years old in good health.

The CDR3 DNA reads TGTGCCAGCAGTTACTCGGTAGTAGAAGAGCAGTTCTTC. It yields the protein CASSYSVVEEQFF. The V gene is TRBV6-5, the J gene TRBJ2-1, with D unclear. The CDR3 is 13 amino acids. Trimming cost V 0 bases and J 10 bases, with 10 bases left between them. CDR1 is MNHEY and CDR2 is SVGAGI in the germline V gene.

The chain couples TRBV5-1 to TRBJ2-7; 10 bases are shared with TRBD2. Germline-derived CDR1 and CDR2 are SGHRS and YFSETQ. The CDR3 is made up of 16 amino acids. J lost 1 base, V lost 1 base, and 5 bases had no gene match. Here the CDR3 reads CASSLQASGSSYEQYF. The CDR3 bases are TGCGCCAGCAGCTTGCAGGCTAGCGGGAGTTCCTACGAGCAGTACTTC.

The rearrangement links TRBV7-6 to TRBJ2-1, with D perhaps TRBD1 (5 bases). The V end was cut by 1 base, the J end by 10 bases, with 11 bases between. The CDR3 length is 13 residues. Germline V lookup: CDR1 SGHVS, CDR2 FNYEAQ. CDR3 region: CASSLGPGQEQFF. The CDR3 coding sequence is TGTGCCAGCAGCTTAGGCCCAGGACAAGAGCAGTTCTTC.

CDR3 in amino acids: CASSSDAYEQYF. CDR3 nucleotides: TGTGCCAGCAGCTCGGACGCCTACGAGCAGTACTTC. V usage is TRBV5-4 and J usage is TRBJ2-7, with D hard to call. This CDR3 has 12 amino acids. CDR1 and CDR2 from the germline V gene are SGHNT and YYREEE (reference sequence). Trimming took off 3 bases at V and 2 bases at J, with 6 bases between the two ends.

V and J are TRBV7-2 and TRBJ2-5; TRBD1 might be the D (6 bases). The J call is doubtful: the DNA matches TRBJ2-7 better. This CDR3 has 14 residues. Per germline, CDR1 SGHTA and CDR2 FQGNSA. DNA of the CDR3: TGTGCCAGCAGCCCAGTAGCAGGGGCTTACGAGCAGTACTTC. Protein sequence: CASSPVAGAYEQYF.

This clone was seen just once. The chain carries TRBV27 and TRBJ1-6, with D uncertain. V lost 3 bases, J lost 0 bases, and 9 bases lay in between. The CDR3 is made up of 16 amino acids. Germline CDR1 and CDR2: MNHEY and SMNVEV (reference sequence). The CDR3 region is CASSLEVPSYNSPLHF. The CDR3, as DNA: TGTGCCAGCAGTTTGGAGGTGCCCTCCTATAATTCACCCCTCCACTTT.

The table lists this clone with a count of one. The V and J genes are TRBV28 and TRBJ2-3; 8 bases are shared with TRBD2. The CDR3 has 16 residues. Germline lookup yields CDR1 MDHEN and CDR2 SYDVKM. V lost 1 base, J lost 2 bases, and 5 bases stayed unmatched. The CDR3 sequence: CASSLYRGGLTDTQYF. CDR3 nucleotide sequence: TGTGCCAGCAGTTTATATCGCGGGGGGCTCACAGATACGCAGTATTTT.

The chain joins TRBV13 to TRBJ2-7; D tentatively reads TRBD1 or TRBD2 (5 bases each). The germline V gene encodes CDR1 PRHDT and CDR2 FYEKMQ (reference sequence). The V end was cut by 0 bases, the J end by 2 bases, with 14 bases between. CDR3 size: 16 residues. The CDR3 here is CASSLGARGWAYEQYF. The CDR3 DNA is TGTGCCAGCAGCTTAGGGGCCCGGGGCTGGGCCTACGAGCAGTACTTC.

The chain combines TRBV13 with TRBJ2-5; D is perhaps TRBD2 (6 bases). The CDR3 totals 15 residues. From germline, CDR1 is PRHDT and CDR2 FYEKMQ (reference sequence). V gave up 0 bases and J gave up 5 bases, with 13 bases separating them. CDR3: CASSLGVGGGETQYF. For the CDR3, the DNA is TGTGCCAGCAGCTTAGGCGTGGGAGGTGGCGAGACCCAGTACTTC. The full variable domain, in which reference TRBV13 and TRBJ2-5 provide the parts outside the CDR3, is AAGVIQSPRHLIKEKRETATLKCYPIPRHDTVYWYQQGPGQDPQFLISFYEKMQSDKGSIPDRFSAQQFSDYHSELNMSSLELGDSALYFCASSLGVGGGETQYFGPGTRLLVL.

J is TRBJ2-7 and V is TRBV5-6; 9 nucleotides line up with TRBD1. This CDR3 has 14 residues. V lost 3 bases and J lost 4; bases outside the gene matches: 5. The germline V gene encodes CDR1 SGHDT and CDR2 YYEEEE. The CDR3 bases are TGTGCCAGCAGCTACTCCGGGACAGGGTACGAGCAGTACTTC. This codes for CASSYSGTGYEQYF.

This clone occurred once. Within the sample, other DNA sequences also encode this same CDR3. J is TRBJ2-7 and V is TRBV5-6; the D is unclear. This CDR3 is built from 12 residues. The V gene lost 3 bases and the J gene lost 3 bases, with 7 bases spanning the gap. CDR1 is SGHDT and CDR2 is YYEEEE in the germline V gene. CDR3 in amino acids: CASSSLDYEQYF. The CDR3 coding sequence is TGTGCCAGCAGCTCCTTAGACTACGAGCAGTACTTC.

The chain joins TRBV6-1 to TRBJ2-3; unclear D gene. The V and J ends lost 0 bases and 2 bases respectively, with 18 bases between them. Germline V gene lookup returns CDR1 MNHNS and CDR2 SASEGT. The CDR3 is 18 residues long. CDR3 nucleotide sequence: TGTGCCAGCAGTGAAGCAGTAGGCGACACAATTCTCACAGATACGCAGTATTTT. Protein: CASSEAVGDTILTDTQYF.

The chain is built from TRBV5-1 and TRBJ2-1; D is uncertain. The CDR3 has 15 residues. Germline loops: CDR1 SGHRS, CDR2 YFSETQ. The ends were cut back, 4 bases at V and 1 base at J, with 12 bases in the middle. The CDR3: CASSPGDGSYNEQFF. CDR3 DNA: TGCGCCAGCAGCCCCGGAGATGGGTCCTACAATGAGCAGTTCTTC. Variable domain in full (rest from reference TRBV5-1 and TRBJ2-1): KAGVTQTPRYLIKTRGQQVTLSCSPISGHRSVSWYQQTPGQGLQFLFEYFSETQRNKGNFPGRFSGRQFSNSRSEMNVSTLELGDSALYLCASSPGDGSYNEQFFGPGTRLTVL.

This chain links TRBV2 with TRBJ1-2, with no clear D. CDR3 length: 14 amino acids. Germline V gives CDR1 SNHLY, CDR2 FYNNEI. V was cut by 3 bases and J by 3 bases, with 11 bases left in between. The CDR3 coding sequence is TGTGCCAGCAGTGATGTGGGTACGGACTATGGCTACACCTTC. Its protein is CASSDVGTDYGYTF.

The chain uses TRBV30 and TRBJ1-2, with a tentative D call TRBD1 (6 bases). This CDR3 spans 14 amino acids. Trimming removed 0 bases at V and 10 bases at J, with 18 bases between. Per germline, CDR1 GTSNPN and CDR2 SVGIG (reference sequence). The CDR3 protein is CAWSVGVTGQLYTF. The CDR3 DNA reads TGTGCCTGGAGTGTAGGGGTGACAGGCCAGCTCTACACCTTC.

This clone showed up just once. Other nucleotide sequences from this sample produce the same CDR3. The chain is built from TRBV27 and TRBJ2-7; tentative D call: TRBD1 (5 bases). V lost 1 base to trimming and J lost 0 bases, with 10 bases between them. Germline V lookup: CDR1 MNHEY, CDR2 SMNVEV (reference sequence). The CDR3 has 15 amino acids. For the CDR3, the DNA is TGTGCCAGCAGTTTATGGGGCGGTAGCTCCTACGAGCAGTACTTC. This encodes CASSLWGGSSYEQYF.

The V call is TRBV5-8, the J call TRBJ2-7, with TRBD2 matching 7 bases. J was trimmed by 4 bases and V by 0 bases; bases with no gene match: 7. The V gene's germline CDR1 is SGHTS and CDR2 YDEGEE. The CDR3 has 15 amino acids. This CDR3 is CASSLDEGGGYEQYF. In nucleotides, the CDR3 is TGTGCCAGCAGCTTGGATGAGGGCGGGGGATACGAGCAGTACTTC. Combining the CDR3 with reference TRBV5-8 and TRBJ2-7 gives the whole variable domain EAGVTQSPTHLIKTRGQQATLRCSPISGHTSVYWYQQALGLGLQFLLWYDEGEERNRGNFPPRFSGRQFPNYSSELNVNALELEDSALYLCASSLDEGGGYEQYFGPGTRLTVT.

This clone was recorded only once. The chain is built from TRBV5-4 and TRBJ2-7; 8 positions agree with TRBD2. Germline loops: CDR1 SGHNT, CDR2 YYREEE (reference sequence). V lost 2 bases and J lost 6; bases outside the gene matches: 1. The CDR3 sequence is 12 residues long. The CDR3 coding sequence is TGTGCCAGCAGCTTTAGCGGGGCCGAGCAGTACTTC. Its protein product is CASSFSGAEQYF.

The chain recombines TRBV27 with TRBJ1-1; no clear D gene. Looked up from germline, CDR1 is MNHEY and CDR2 is SMNVEV (reference sequence). The germline V and J ends were trimmed by 2 bases and 6 bases, with 10 bases remaining between them. The CDR3 runs 13 residues. The CDR3 coding sequence is TGTGCCAGCAGTTTAGATGGGAAGGCTGAAGCTTTCTTT. Translating it yields CASSLDGKAEAFF.

The rearrangement uses TRBV29-1 and TRBJ2-7, with D possibly TRBD2 on 6 matching bases. The V and J ends lost 7 bases and 0 bases respectively, with 13 bases between them. The CDR3 extends over 13 amino acids. Germline CDR1 is SQVTM and CDR2 is ANQGSEA. Here the CDR3 reads CSAGGGSSYEQYF. DNA for the CDR3: TGCAGCGCAGGTGGGGGGAGCTCCTACGAGCAGTACTTC.

DNA of the CDR3: TGCGCCAGCAGCCAAGTTTCCGACACCTACGAGCAGTACTTC. Its translation is CASSQVSDTYEQYF. The chain joins TRBV4-1 to TRBJ2-7; D ambiguous. The CDR3 contains 14 residues. The V end was cut by 1 base, the J end by 2 bases, with 9 bases between. CDR1 is MGHRA and CDR2 is YSYEKL in the germline V gene.

The chain employs TRBV5-1 and TRBJ2-7, with D uncertain. This CDR3 contains 13 residues. Trimming took off 3 bases at V and 0 bases at J, with 7 bases between the two ends. Per germline, CDR1 SGHRS and CDR2 YFSETQ. The CDR3 DNA reads as TGCGCCAGCAGCTATACGGTCTCCTACGAGCAGTACTTC. Translation gives CASSYTVSYEQYF.

The rearrangement links TRBV30 to TRBJ2-7; D ambiguous. V shed 1 base and J shed 1 base, with 8 bases lying between them. This CDR3 region has 13 residues. Germline V gene lookup returns CDR1 GTSNPN and CDR2 SVGIG (reference sequence). The chain's CDR3 is CAWSGLQSYEQYF. The CDR3 DNA follows: TGTGCCTGGAGTGGGCTGCAATCCTACGAGCAGTACTTC.